Given below is one TCR beta chain in context. Its target is not known. Investigators spread the genomic DNA of each subset evenly over several immunoSEQ plates. Clones were sequenced by immunoSEQ multiplex PCR, and TCRdb holds only the in-frame ones, with some missing. Here the sample spans over a million clones, around 98% being singletons. This sample was included in a study of shared clonotypes between healthy human individuals. Every donor was a Caucasian adult from Nashville, Tennessee. Notes on the study in general: Blood was the sole source, and tissue repertoires probably differ. Among donors, the sharing of clonotypes was expected to be influenced by sequencing depth.

With V trimmed by 3 bases and J by 2 bases, 7 bases remained unmatched. This CDR3 spans 16 amino acids. Per germline, CDR1 PRHDT and CDR2 FYEKMQ (reference sequence). Input material: naive CD4+ T cells sorted from blood. Noted subset: CD45RA+ positively selected. The clonotype comes from a man in his thirties or forties in good health. The V and J genes are TRBV13 and TRBJ2-3, with TRBD2 matching over 8 bases. As DNA, the CDR3 is TGTGCCAGCAGCTTCGGGGGGGAGGCAGTCACAGATACGCAGTATTTT. Its protein is CASSFGGEAVTDTQYF.